The 9 T cell receptor beta chains below all came from one sample that was sequenced in a study of T cells expressing NK-cell markers. TCRdb reprocessed the 5' RACE reads, keeping one entry per CDR3 protein, no DNA. The table lists about 160,000 distinct CDR3 sequences. The sample was blood T cells: a sorted CD56 or NKG2C T cell subset, CD4+ or CD8+ T cells, or bulk PBMC T cells (not recorded which). Every receptor here comes from a man aged 18 to 69 in good health.

The chain recombines TRBV6-1 with TRBJ1-6. The length of the CDR3 is 13 residues. Germline V lookup: CDR1 MNHNS, CDR2 SASEGT. This chain's CDR3 is CASVVNYNSPLHF.

This chain joins TRBV11-3 and TRBJ2-7. In germline, CDR1 is SGHNT, CDR2 YENEEA. This CDR3 is 11 amino acids long. The CDR3 spells CASSPDDEQYF.

The chain joins TRBV12-5 to TRBJ2-7. The CDR3 spans 15 residues. Germline V lookup: CDR1 LGHNT, CDR2 FRNRAP. The CDR3 region is CASGLDGRASYEQYF.

The chain combines TRBV27 with TRBJ2-5; TCRdb outputs TRBD1, but without DNA this stays unchecked. Germline V gene data show CDR1 as MNHEY and CDR2 as SMNVEV (reference sequence). This CDR3 is 14 amino acids long. The CDR3 region is CASSFRQGGETQYF.

The V gene is TRBV27, the J gene TRBJ1-4; TCRdb outputs TRBD1, but without DNA this stays unchecked. The germline V gene has CDR1 MNHEY and CDR2 SMNVEV (reference sequence). CDR3 length: 16 amino acids. The CDR3: CASSFSLQGAWGKLFF.

This chain connects TRBV5-1 to TRBJ2-3; the D call from TCRdb, TRBD1, cannot be confirmed without DNA. There are 15 residues in the CDR3. Germline loops: CDR1 SGHRS, CDR2 YFSETQ. CDR3 loop: CASSSPQGAGDTQYF.

V usage is TRBV5-6 and J usage is TRBJ1-2; the TRBD1 assignment by TCRdb is unverifiable without DNA. This CDR3 contains 13 residues. The V gene's germline CDR1 is SGHDT and CDR2 YYEEEE. The CDR3 spells CASGTGGTYGYTF.

The CDR3 loop reads CASSLTSGGLYEQYF. V and J are TRBV28 and TRBJ2-7; with no DNA, the TCRdb D assignment of TRBD2 cannot be verified. This CDR3 spans 15 amino acids. CDR1 is MDHEN, CDR2 SYDVKM, per germline.

The chain carries TRBV7-8 and TRBJ2-1; TCRdb outputs TRBD1, but without DNA this stays unchecked. The CDR3 is made up of 16 amino acids. Germline V gene sequence: CDR1 SGHVS, CDR2 FQNEAQ. The chain's CDR3 is CASSLSFAGGSHEQFF.